This TCR beta chain was profiled in a study of T-cell memory formation after mild COVID-19. Study-level findings and limits: Pre-infection memory harbored some responding clones, suggesting cross-reactive memory joined. Contracting CD4+ clones lay largely in CM and EM, with CD8+ ones residing in EMRA.

MiXCR, applied by TCRdb to the 5' RACE reads, yields one record per CDR3 protein. Here the sample spans about 440,000 distinct CDR3 sequences, over 15% being singletons. Worth noting for this clonotype: Its specificity is unknown.

V lost 11 bases and J lost 2, with 14 bases in between. CDR1 and CDR2 (germline): SEHNR, FQNEAQ (reference sequence). This CDR3 comprises 13 residues. The clonotype comes from an adult woman who had mild COVID-19 (a few samples of this study predate the infection). Cell type and time point are not known. Material for sequencing was PBMCs or a T cell subset sorted from them (not recorded which). The rearrangement links TRBV7-9 to TRBJ2-3; unclear D gene. For the CDR3, the DNA is TGTGCCGATGGAATAGGAAACACAGATACGCAGTATTTT. This codes for CADGIGNTDTQYF.